The rows below give T cell receptor beta chains drawn from one sample of a study of blood T cell repertoires in COVID-19. The repertoire was sequenced with immunoSEQ multiplex PCR; TCRdb's copy has only in-frame clones and lacks some. Of around 180,000 clones in the sample, approximately 86% were seen once. Sequencing was performed on peripheral blood. The receptor source for this set is a woman older than 75 with acute or convalescent COVID-19. Both conserved end residues are part of each CDR3. D genes are given only for firm matches. Only part of the rows carry a size: once, few, many, or a class if the clone is expanded.

D gene	V gene	clone size	J gene	CDR3 DNA	CDR3 protein
TRBD2	TRBV7-2	NA	TRBJ2-2	TGTGCCAGCAGCTTAGGGGTAGCGGGCGGGGAGCTGTTTTTT	CASSLGVAGGELFF
TRBD1	TRBV29-1	NA	TRBJ1-6	TGCAGCGTCTCGACAGGGAGGAATTCACCCCTCCACTTT	CSVSTGRNSPLHF
NA	TRBV9	many	TRBJ2-1	TGTGCCAGCAGCGTAGGTTCTGCCGGGAATGAGCAGTTCTTC	CASSVGSAGNEQFF
TRBD1	TRBV9	NA	TRBJ2-3	TGTGCCAGCAGCGTCCTGACAGGGGGATACGATACGCAGTATTTT	CASSVLTGGYDTQYF
NA	TRBV19	few	TRBJ1-5	TGTGCCAGTAGTACGGGACTTAATAGCAATCAGCCCCAGCATTTT	CASSTGLNSNQPQHF
TRBD2	TRBV14	NA	TRBJ2-3	TGTGCCAGCAGCCAAGCCGGGACTAGCGGGAGAGGTACGCAGTATTTT	CASSQAGTSGRGTQYF
TRBD1	TRBV11-2	NA	TRBJ2-7	TGTGCCAGCAGCTTAGAAGGGGGCTCGGAGCAGTACTTC	CASSLEGGSEQYF
NA	TRBV5-1	NA	TRBJ2-3	TGCGCCAGCCGGGACTCTCGAAGCTTGGGCACAGATACGCAGTATTTT	CASRDSRSLGTDTQYF
TRBD2	TRBV5-5	NA	TRBJ2-1	TGTGCCAGCAGCCAGTTTAGCGGGAGGGGTAATGAGCAGTTCTTC	CASSQFSGRGNEQFF
NA	TRBV5-6	NA	TRBJ1-1	TGTGCCAGCAGCTTTTCAGTGAACACTGAAGCTTTCTTT	CASSFSVNTEAFF
TRBD1	TRBV18	NA	TRBJ2-7	TGTGCCAGCTCACAAGGGACAGGGACCCGCGAGCAGTACTTC	CASSQGTGTREQYF
TRBD2	TRBV19	NA	TRBJ2-7	TGTGCCAGTAGTACTCCGGGACTAGCGCCCTACGAGCAGTACTTC	CASSTPGLAPYEQYF
TRBD2	TRBV5-4	NA	TRBJ2-1	TGTGCCAGCAGCTTACCGACTAGCGGAGACTACAATGAGCAGTTCTTC	CASSLPTSGDYNEQFF
NA	TRBV9	NA	TRBJ2-1	TGTGCCAGCAGCGTAGGGAGGGGCGGGTTAGATGAGCAGTTCTTC	CASSVGRGGLDEQFF
TRBD2	TRBV18	NA	TRBJ2-3	TGTGCCAGCTCCAAGACAGCGGGGGGGGGCACAGATACGCAGTATTTT	CASSKTAGGGTDTQYF
TRBD2	TRBV9	NA	TRBJ2-1	TGTGCCAGCAGCGATCAACTAGCGGGGGGCCTGGAGGGTGAGCAGTTCTTC	CASSDQLAGGLEGEQFF
NA	TRBV7-9	NA	TRBJ2-7	TGTGCCAGCAGCTTAGTGGCTGATTACTACGAGCAGTACTTC	CASSLVADYYEQYF
NA	TRBV5-1	NA	TRBJ2-6	TGCGCCAGCAGCTTGTATGGGGCCAACGTCCTGACTTTC	CASSLYGANVLTF
NA	TRBV6-5	NA	TRBJ2-5	TGTGCCAGCACCGACACACGTGGTCTCCAGTACTTC	CASTDTRGLQYF
NA	TRBV27	NA	TRBJ2-3	TGTGCCAGCAGCCTCTGGGGCCTCACAGATACGCAGTATTTT	CASSLWGLTDTQYF
NA	TRBV10-3	NA	TRBJ1-4	TGTGCCATCAGTCCCCGGGGGAGCACTAATGAAAAACTGTTTTTT	CAISPRGSTNEKLFF
NA	TRBV12-5	NA	TRBJ1-2	TGTGCTAGTGGTTCCAATTTTCGAGACAGTCGGTCCAACACCTTC	CASGSNFRDSRSNTF
NA	TRBV11-1	NA	TRBJ2-1	TGTGCCAGCAGCTTAGCGCTTTCGGGATACAATGAGCAGTTCTTC	CASSLALSGYNEQFF
NA	TRBV21-1	once	TRBJ2-3	TGTGCCAGCAGCTCCCCCCCAGGGGACAGCACAGATACGCAGTATTTT	CASSSPPGDSTDTQYF
NA	TRBV20-1	NA	TRBJ2-7	TGCAGTGCTAGTACGTCAGGGATTACCTACGAGCAGTACTTC	CSASTSGITYEQYF